These T cell receptor beta chains were read from a single sample in a study of CD8+ T cells in alopecia areata. Measured with immunoSEQ multiplex PCR; TCRdb has only the in-frame clones, and not every one. The table records some 130,000 clones, less than 70% of them present only once. The specimen comprised CD8+ T cells sorted from blood, sampled at week 4, from a patient treated with tofacitinib. Source of these receptors: a human donor with alopecia areata. CDR3s include the opening cysteine and the closing phenylalanine or tryptophan. Each record gives: clone size, D gene, J gene, V gene, CDR3 protein, CDR3 DNA. D genes are given only for firm matches. A row's size may be missing; if present it is once, few, many or a size class.

abundance: -; d_gene: TRBD1; j_gene: TRBJ1-2; v_gene: TRBV4-1; CDR3aa: CASSQVRGQGGYTF; CDR3nt: TGCGCCAGCAGCCAAGTAAGGGGGCAAGGCGGCTACACCTTC
abundance: -; d_gene: -; j_gene: TRBJ1-2; v_gene: TRBV5-6; CDR3aa: CASSLGGLKDTF; CDR3nt: TGTGCCAGCAGCTTGGGGGGACTTAAGGACACCTTC
abundance: -; d_gene: TRBD1; j_gene: TRBJ1-2; v_gene: TRBV30; CDR3aa: CAWSWETGGDGYTF; CDR3nt: TGTGCCTGGAGTTGGGAGACAGGGGGCGATGGCTACACCTTC
abundance: few; d_gene: TRBD1; j_gene: TRBJ2-7; v_gene: TRBV29-1; CDR3aa: CSVEEIDRGNGYEQYF; CDR3nt: TGCAGCGTTGAAGAGATAGACAGGGGCAATGGTTACGAGCAGTACTTC
abundance: -; d_gene: -; j_gene: TRBJ2-3; v_gene: TRBV25-1; CDR3aa: CASSRRGATDTQYF; CDR3nt: TGTGCCAGCAGTCGACGGGGGGCCACAGATACGCAGTATTTT
abundance: -; d_gene: -; j_gene: TRBJ2-2; v_gene: TRBV5-6; CDR3aa: CASSLSFTGELFF; CDR3nt: TGTGCCAGCAGCTTAAGTTTCACCGGGGAGCTGTTTTTT
abundance: once; d_gene: -; j_gene: TRBJ2-5; v_gene: TRBV2; CDR3aa: CASSESGSQETQYF; CDR3nt: TGTGCCAGCAGTGAGAGTGGGTCGCAAGAGACCCAGTACTTC
abundance: -; d_gene: -; j_gene: TRBJ1-2; v_gene: TRBV30; CDR3aa: CAWMDRAGGYTF; CDR3nt: TGTGCCTGGATGGACCGGGCAGGCGGCTACACCTTC
abundance: few; d_gene: -; j_gene: TRBJ2-7; v_gene: TRBV13; CDR3aa: CASSLSGYEQYF; CDR3nt: TGTGCCAGCAGCTTATCCGGTTACGAGCAGTACTTC
abundance: -; d_gene: -; j_gene: TRBJ2-1; v_gene: TRBV9; CDR3aa: CASSVEPGASSYNEQFF; CDR3nt: TGTGCCAGCAGCGTAGAACCGGGGGCAAGCTCCTACAATGAGCAGTTCTTC
abundance: few; d_gene: -; j_gene: TRBJ1-6; v_gene: TRBV30; CDR3aa: CAWSYDRSNSPLHF; CDR3nt: TGTGCCTGGAGTTACGACAGAAGTAATTCACCCCTCCACTTT
abundance: -; d_gene: TRBD1; j_gene: TRBJ2-7; v_gene: TRBV5-6; CDR3aa: CASSLGQGRSYEQYF; CDR3nt: TGTGCCAGCAGCTTGGGACAGGGGCGCTCCTACGAGCAGTACTTC
abundance: few; d_gene: -; j_gene: TRBJ2-1; v_gene: TRBV7-9; CDR3aa: CASSWTVNEQFF; CDR3nt: TGTGCCAGCAGCTGGACAGTAAATGAGCAGTTCTTC
abundance: few; d_gene: -; j_gene: TRBJ2-3; v_gene: TRBV14; CDR3aa: CASSQEGWFRTDTQYF; CDR3nt: TGTGCCAGCAGCCAAGAAGGATGGTTCCGCACAGATACGCAGTATTTT
abundance: -; d_gene: -; j_gene: TRBJ1-5; v_gene: TRBV29-1; CDR3aa: CSASDSSNQPQHF; CDR3nt: TGCAGCGCTTCGGACAGTAGCAATCAGCCCCAGCATTTT
abundance: -; d_gene: TRBD2; j_gene: TRBJ2-1; v_gene: TRBV7-9; CDR3aa: CASSLASGGYNEQFF; CDR3nt: TGTGCCAGCAGCCTGGCTAGCGGGGGGTACAATGAGCAGTTCTTC
abundance: -; d_gene: TRBD2; j_gene: TRBJ2-5; v_gene: TRBV5-1; CDR3aa: CASSLASGGTQETQYF; CDR3nt: TGCGCCAGCAGCTTGGCGAGCGGGGGGACACAAGAGACCCAGTACTTC
abundance: many; d_gene: -; j_gene: TRBJ1-2; v_gene: TRBV13; CDR3aa: CASSLGQPLTF; CDR3nt: TGTGCCAGCAGCTTAGGCCAGCCACTTACCTTC
abundance: -; d_gene: -; j_gene: TRBJ2-3; v_gene: TRBV29-1; CDR3aa: CSPVAGLTDTQYF; CDR3nt: TGCAGCCCCGTGGCGGGGCTCACAGATACGCAGTATTTT
abundance: -; d_gene: -; j_gene: TRBJ2-3; v_gene: TRBV4-1; CDR3aa: CASSPNTDTQYF; CDR3nt: TGCGCCAGCAGCCCGAACACGGATACGCAGTATTTT
abundance: few; d_gene: -; j_gene: TRBJ2-7; v_gene: TRBV5-1; CDR3aa: CASSLVGAHYEQYF; CDR3nt: TGCGCCAGCAGCTTGGTAGGGGCCCACTACGAGCAGTACTTC
abundance: many; d_gene: -; j_gene: TRBJ2-5; v_gene: TRBV7-9; CDR3aa: CASSPTSSQETQYF; CDR3nt: TGTGCCAGCAGCCCCACTAGCTCCCAAGAGACCCAGTACTTC
abundance: -; d_gene: -; j_gene: TRBJ2-7; v_gene: TRBV5-1; CDR3aa: CASSSNRERVNEQYF; CDR3nt: TGCGCCAGCAGTTCAAACAGGGAGCGTGTGAACGAGCAGTACTTC
abundance: few; d_gene: -; j_gene: TRBJ2-7; v_gene: TRBV4-3; CDR3aa: CASSVRGISYEQYF; CDR3nt: TGCGCCAGCAGCGTGCGGGGCATCTCCTACGAGCAGTACTTC
abundance: few; d_gene: -; j_gene: TRBJ2-2; v_gene: TRBV11-2; CDR3aa: CASSRNSRNTGELFF; CDR3nt: TGTGCCAGCAGCAGAAACTCCCGGAACACCGGGGAGCTGTTTTTT
abundance: -; d_gene: -; j_gene: TRBJ2-7; v_gene: TRBV27; CDR3aa: CASSLRGDRQYF; CDR3nt: TGTGCCAGCAGTTTAAGAGGCGACCGGCAGTACTTC
abundance: few; d_gene: -; j_gene: TRBJ2-3; v_gene: TRBV13; CDR3aa: CASSGTSATDTQYF; CDR3nt: TGTGCCAGCAGCGGGACCTCCGCCACAGATACGCAGTATTTT
abundance: -; d_gene: -; j_gene: TRBJ1-2; v_gene: TRBV25-1; CDR3aa: CASSEGGIYGYTF; CDR3nt: TGTGCCAGCAGTGAAGGGGGAATCTATGGCTACACCTTC
abundance: -; d_gene: -; j_gene: TRBJ1-2; v_gene: TRBV13; CDR3aa: CASSLVDYGYTF; CDR3nt: TGTGCCAGCAGCTTAGTTGACTATGGCTACACCTTC
abundance: -; d_gene: -; j_gene: TRBJ1-2; v_gene: TRBV5-1; CDR3aa: CASSLATEDNGYTF; CDR3nt: TGCGCCAGCAGCTTGGCGACTGAAGATAATGGCTACACCTTC
abundance: -; d_gene: -; j_gene: TRBJ2-7; v_gene: TRBV6-5; CDR3aa: CASSYGPVHNEQYF; CDR3nt: TGTGCCAGCAGTTACGGGCCGGTGCATAACGAGCAGTACTTC
abundance: once; d_gene: -; j_gene: TRBJ1-4; v_gene: TRBV30; CDR3aa: CAWSVTVGKLFF; CDR3nt: TGTGCCTGGAGTGTTACAGTCGGAAAACTGTTTTTT
abundance: -; d_gene: -; j_gene: TRBJ1-1; v_gene: TRBV29-1; CDR3aa: CSVYTRAEAFF; CDR3nt: TGCAGCGTCTACACACGCGCTGAAGCTTTCTTT
abundance: few; d_gene: -; j_gene: TRBJ2-2; v_gene: TRBV30; CDR3aa: CAWSLFPGRRTNTGELFF; CDR3nt: TGTGCCTGGAGTCTATTTCCGGGTCGAAGAACCAACACCGGGGAGCTGTTTTTT
abundance: many; d_gene: TRBD1; j_gene: TRBJ1-6; v_gene: TRBV11-2; CDR3aa: CASSDTGDSPLHF; CDR3nt: TGTGCCAGCAGCGACACAGGGGATTCACCCCTCCACTTT
abundance: few; d_gene: -; j_gene: TRBJ2-3; v_gene: TRBV14; CDR3aa: CASSQFGTRTDTQYF; CDR3nt: TGTGCCAGCAGCCAATTCGGGACCCGCACAGATACGCAGTATTTT
abundance: -; d_gene: -; j_gene: TRBJ2-7; v_gene: TRBV13; CDR3aa: CASSLTPGDEQYF; CDR3nt: TGTGCCAGCAGCTTAACCCCCGGGGACGAGCAGTACTTC
abundance: -; d_gene: -; j_gene: TRBJ2-7; v_gene: TRBV5-1; CDR3aa: CASSLKDRKYEQYF; CDR3nt: TGCGCCAGCAGCCTAAAGGACAGAAAATACGAGCAGTACTTC
abundance: -; d_gene: -; j_gene: TRBJ1-5; v_gene: TRBV19; CDR3aa: CASSIVGGQPQHF; CDR3nt: TGTGCCAGTAGTATAGTCGGGGGACAGCCCCAGCATTTT
abundance: few; d_gene: -; j_gene: TRBJ2-7; v_gene: TRBV6-5; CDR3aa: CASSFNTPSVNSEQYF; CDR3nt: TGTGCCAGCAGTTTCAACACTCCTTCGGTGAATTCCGAGCAGTACTTC
abundance: -; d_gene: -; j_gene: TRBJ1-1; v_gene: TRBV27; CDR3aa: CASSTRTGNTEAFF; CDR3nt: TGTGCCAGCAGTACTCGTACAGGGAACACTGAAGCTTTCTTT